Listed here are 18 T cell receptor beta chains from one sample, sequenced in a study of T-cell reconstitution after alpha-beta-depleted transplantation in children. Unique molecular identifiers tagged the TCRbeta library. TCRdb used MiXCR to reprocess the PCR reads, holding one entry per CDR3 protein. The table shows around 600,000 distinct CDR3 sequences, with roughly 15% occurring only once. Sequenced here: PBMCs from the stem cell graft donor, sampled from the stem cell graft. The receptor source for this set is a human donor who donated a stem cell graft to a child with acute myeloid leukemia.

This clonotype was observed many times. This chain uses TRBV20-1 with TRBJ2-1; TRBD2 matches at 8 bases. The V segment lost 4 bases and the J segment 15 bases; nucleotides outside the gene matches: 8. The V gene's germline CDR1 is DFQATT and CDR2 SNEGSKA (reference sequence). The CDR3 contains 11 residues. The DNA of the CDR3 is TGCAGTGCTACCAGACAAAGCGGGAGGTTCTTC. As protein: CSATRQSGRFF.

Many counts were recorded for this clonotype. The chain uses TRBV20-1 and TRBJ1-6; TRBD1 aligns across 8 bases. This CDR3 comprises 15 residues. The germline CDR1 and CDR2 sequences are DFQATT and SNEGSKA (reference sequence). After removal of 4 bases from V and 9 bases from J, the junction contained 11 bases not matched to a gene. CDR3: CSAKSLGTGISPLHF. The CDR3, as DNA: TGCAGTGCTAAGAGCCTCGGGACAGGTATTTCACCCCTCCACTTT.

This clonotype was detected many times. The genes are TRBV20-1 and TRBJ2-7; 13 bases are shared with TRBD2. The CDR3 has 15 amino acids. Germline assignment: CDR1 DFQATT and CDR2 SNEGSKA (reference sequence). The junction had 3 bases not matched to a gene; V was cut back by 0 bases and J by 4 bases. CDR3 nucleotides: TGCAGTGCTAGAGATAGGACTAGCGGGGGATACGAGCAGTACTTC. It encodes CSARDRTSGGYEQYF.

This clonotype was seen more than once but under ten times. The CDR3 coding sequence is TGCAGTGCTAGGGAGGCGCTGATGAACACTGAAGCTTTCTTT. Residues: CSAREALMNTEAFF. V usage is TRBV20-1 and J usage is TRBJ1-1; no clear D. The germline V gene has CDR1 DFQATT and CDR2 SNEGSKA (reference sequence). V lost 3 bases and J 0 bases, leaving 11 bases between the germline ends. This CDR3 region has 14 residues.

This clonotype was seen many times. This chain joins TRBV20-1 and TRBJ1-6; possible D gene TRBD1, 5 bases. The CDR3 spans 16 residues. Germline CDR1 and CDR2: DFQATT and SNEGSKA (reference sequence). Trimming took off 1 base at V and 0 bases at J, with 10 bases between the two ends. CDR3 in amino acids: CSARASGSSYNSPLHF. The DNA for the CDR3 is TGCAGTGCTAGAGCATCAGGGAGCTCCTATAATTCACCCCTCCACTTT.

At least ten counts were recorded for this clonotype. The gene calls are TRBV10-3 and TRBJ2-7, with unresolved D. V lost 5 bases and J lost 1, with 18 bases in between. Germline values: CDR1 ENHRY, CDR2 SYGVKD. The CDR3 extends over 16 amino acids. The CDR3 nucleotides read TGTGCCATCAGTAGGTCGGATTATGGGATGTCCTACGAGCAGTACTTC. Translated: CAISRSDYGMSYEQYF.

This clonotype was detected a few times. The gene calls are TRBV5-1 and TRBJ2-4; D is perhaps TRBD1 (6 bases). The CDR3 loop spans 13 amino acids. The V gene's germline CDR1 is SGHRS and CDR2 YFSETQ. The V end was cut by 3 bases, the J end by 7 bases, with 11 bases between. CDR3 protein: CASSYHTGNIQYF. The DNA of the CDR3 is TGCGCCAGCAGCTACCATACAGGGAACATTCAGTACTTC.

This clonotype turned up a few times. The V gene is TRBV5-5, the J gene TRBJ1-5; D is possibly TRBD1 (6 bases). Per germline, CDR1 SGHKS and CDR2 YYEKEE (reference sequence). Trimming took off 4 bases at V and 3 bases at J, with 20 bases between the two ends. This CDR3 spans 17 amino acids. For the CDR3, the DNA is TGTGCCAGCAGCCCGGCCCCCGAGACAGGCTCCAATCAGCCCCAGCATTTT. Amino acid sequence: CASSPAPETGSNQPQHF.

This clonotype was recorded a few times. J is TRBJ1-5 and V is TRBV12-3 or TRBV12-4; possibly TRBD1 for D (6 bases). CDR3 length: 14 residues. Trimming removed 6 bases at V and 4 bases at J, with 13 bases between. The CDR3 region has the DNA TGTGCCAGCAGGACGACAGGAACGAATCAGCCCCAGCATTTT. Its translation: CASRTTGTNQPQHF.

At least ten counts were recorded for this clonotype. CDR3 protein: CSARATTAGNHGYTF. For the CDR3, the DNA is TGCAGTGCTAGAGCGACGACGGCCGGGAATCATGGCTACACCTTC. This chain connects TRBV20-1 to TRBJ1-2; D gene ambiguous. The length of the CDR3 is 15 residues. V was shortened by 1 base and J by 6 bases, with 18 bases between the two germline ends. CDR1 and CDR2 (germline): DFQATT, SNEGSKA (reference sequence).

This clonotype appeared a single time. A much bigger clone sits one base away, suggesting this may be a read error. The chain carries TRBV7-2 and TRBJ2-5; possible D gene TRBD2, 5 bases. The length of the CDR3 is 15 residues. V was shortened by 4 bases and J by 5 bases, with 17 bases between the two germline ends. Germline V gene lookup returns CDR1 SGHTA and CDR2 FQGNSA. The CDR3 DNA sequence: TGTGCCAGCAGCTCCGGACTCGCGAATAGGGAGACCCAGTACTTC. This translates into CASSSGLANRETQYF.

This clonotype appeared a few times. The V gene is TRBV5-1, the J gene TRBJ2-7; tentative D call: TRBD1 (6 bases). CDR3 size: 16 residues. CDR1 is SGHRS, CDR2 YFSETQ, per germline. The CDR3 DNA sequence: TGCGCCAGCACCTTGGGGGCCCAGGGGTCCCCTAAAGAGCAGTACGTC. Translating it yields CASTLGAQGSPKEQYV.

This clonotype was found many times. The V call is TRBV20-1, the J call TRBJ2-1; D not certain. Germline V gene sequence: CDR1 DFQATT, CDR2 SNEGSKA (reference sequence). Trimming pared 1 base from V and 8 bases from J, leaving 3 bases between. The CDR3 extends over 10 amino acids. CDR3 protein: CSARVDEQFF. The CDR3 region has the DNA TGCAGTGCTAGAGTAGATGAGCAGTTCTTC.

The chain combines TRBV20-1 with TRBJ1-1; 9 bases fit TRBD1. The CDR3 has 15 residues. Per germline, CDR1 DFQATT and CDR2 SNEGSKA (reference sequence). V shed 1 base and J 3 bases; nucleotides not matched to a gene: 6. The CDR3: CSARVQTGGDTEAFF. The CDR3 DNA reads as TGCAGTGCTAGAGTCCAGACAGGGGGAGACACTGAAGCTTTCTTT.

This clonotype was detected many times. The chain combines TRBV20-1 with TRBJ1-6, with TRBD1 matching 7 bases. Germline V gene data show CDR1 as DFQATT and CDR2 as SNEGSKA (reference sequence). This CDR3 has 14 amino acids. J was trimmed by 4 bases and V by 2 bases; bases with no gene match: 2. In nucleotides, the CDR3 is TGCAGTGCTAGATCGACAGGGTATAATTCACCCCTCCACTTT. As protein: CSARSTGYNSPLHF.

In this sample, this clonotype turned up many times. In DNA form, the CDR3 reads TGCAGTGCTAGCCCACTAGCGGGGATTCAAGAGACCCAGTACTTC. Protein product: CSASPLAGIQETQYF. The V call is TRBV20-1, the J call TRBJ2-5; 10 nucleotides align to TRBD2. The germline CDR1 and CDR2 sequences are DFQATT and SNEGSKA (reference sequence). This CDR3 is 15 amino acids long. J lost 2 bases, V lost 3 bases, and 6 bases had no gene match.

This clonotype was seen a handful of times. The V call is TRBV30, the J call TRBJ2-3, with D perhaps TRBD2 (5 bases). Per germline, CDR1 GTSNPN and CDR2 SVGIG (reference sequence). Trimming pared 6 bases from V and 2 bases from J, leaving 12 bases between. CDR3 length: 13 amino acids. The CDR3 region is CACSGSHTDTQYF. The CDR3 coding sequence is TGTGCCTGTTCGGGGAGCCACACAGATACGCAGTATTTT.

This clonotype was counted at least ten times. The chain has TRBV5-5 and TRBJ1-2; D gene uncertain. CDR3 length: 14 residues. The V gene lost 2 bases and the J gene lost 4 bases, with 12 bases spanning the gap. Germline V gives CDR1 SGHKS, CDR2 YYEKEE (reference sequence). The chain's CDR3 is CASSFSQRSYGYTF. CDR3 in DNA: TGTGCCAGCAGCTTTAGTCAGAGGAGCTATGGCTACACCTTC.